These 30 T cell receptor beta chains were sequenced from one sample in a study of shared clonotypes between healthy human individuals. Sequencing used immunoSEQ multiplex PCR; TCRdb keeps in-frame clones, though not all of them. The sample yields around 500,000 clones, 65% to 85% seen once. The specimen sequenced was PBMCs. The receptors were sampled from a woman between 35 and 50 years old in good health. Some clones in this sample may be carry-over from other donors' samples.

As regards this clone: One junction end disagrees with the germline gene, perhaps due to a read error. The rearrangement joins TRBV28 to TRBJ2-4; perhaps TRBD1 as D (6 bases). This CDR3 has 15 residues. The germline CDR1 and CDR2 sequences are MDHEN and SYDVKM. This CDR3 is CASGFRDRAKNIQYF. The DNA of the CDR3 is TGTGCCAGCGGTTTCCGAGACAGGGCCAAAAACATTCAGTACTTC.

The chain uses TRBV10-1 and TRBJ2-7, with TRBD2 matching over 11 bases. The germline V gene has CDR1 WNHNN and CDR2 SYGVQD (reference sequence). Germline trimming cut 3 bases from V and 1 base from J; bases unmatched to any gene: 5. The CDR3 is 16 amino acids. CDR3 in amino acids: CASSDGSGRGSYEQYF. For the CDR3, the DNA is TGCGCCAGCAGTGACGGTAGCGGGAGGGGGTCCTACGAGCAGTACTTC.

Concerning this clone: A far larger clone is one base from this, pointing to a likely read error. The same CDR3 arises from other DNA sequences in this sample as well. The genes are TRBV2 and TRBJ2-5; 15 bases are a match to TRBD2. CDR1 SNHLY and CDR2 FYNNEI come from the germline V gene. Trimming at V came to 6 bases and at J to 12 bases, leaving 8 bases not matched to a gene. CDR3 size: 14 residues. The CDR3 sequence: CASSYGTSGRPEYF. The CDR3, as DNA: TGTGCCAGCAGCTACGGGACTAGCGGGAGGCCGGAGTACTTC.

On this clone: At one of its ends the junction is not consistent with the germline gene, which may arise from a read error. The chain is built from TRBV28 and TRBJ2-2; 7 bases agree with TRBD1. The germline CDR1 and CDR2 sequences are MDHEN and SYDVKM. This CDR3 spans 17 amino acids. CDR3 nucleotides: TGTGCCAGCAGTTTCCCGACAGGGATCGGCTACACCGGGGAGCTGTCTTTT. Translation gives CASSFPTGIGYTGELSF.

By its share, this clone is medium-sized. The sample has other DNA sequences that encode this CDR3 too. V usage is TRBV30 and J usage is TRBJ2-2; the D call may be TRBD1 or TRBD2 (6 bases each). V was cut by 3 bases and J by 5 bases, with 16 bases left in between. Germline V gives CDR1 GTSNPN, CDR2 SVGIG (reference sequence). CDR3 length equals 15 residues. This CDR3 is CAWRSAGEDTGELFF. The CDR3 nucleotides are TGTGCCTGGAGGAGTGCAGGGGAGGATACCGGGGAGCTGTTTTTT.

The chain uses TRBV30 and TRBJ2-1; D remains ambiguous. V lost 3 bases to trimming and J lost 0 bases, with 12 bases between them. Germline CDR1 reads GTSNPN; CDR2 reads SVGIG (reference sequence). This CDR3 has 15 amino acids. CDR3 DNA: TGTGCCTGGAGCCTAGACCAGAGCTCCTACAATGAGCAGTTCTTC. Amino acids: CAWSLDQSSYNEQFF.

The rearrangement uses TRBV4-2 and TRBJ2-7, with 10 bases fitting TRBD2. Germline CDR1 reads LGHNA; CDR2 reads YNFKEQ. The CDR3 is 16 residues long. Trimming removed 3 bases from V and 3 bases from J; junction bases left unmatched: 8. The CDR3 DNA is TGTGCCAGCAGCCAGGCCGGGACTAGCGTTGTCTACGAGCAGTACTTC. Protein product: CASSQAGTSVVYEQYF.

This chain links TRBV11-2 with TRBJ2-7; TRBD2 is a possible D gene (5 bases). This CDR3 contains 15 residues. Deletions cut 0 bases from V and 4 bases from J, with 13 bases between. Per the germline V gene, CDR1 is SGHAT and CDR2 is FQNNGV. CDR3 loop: CASSLELRLAYEQYF. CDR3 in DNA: TGTGCCAGCAGCTTAGAGCTTAGGCTAGCTTACGAGCAGTACTTC. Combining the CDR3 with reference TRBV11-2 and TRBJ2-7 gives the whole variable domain EAGVAQSPRYKIIEKRQSVAFWCNPISGHATLYWYQQILGQGPKLLIQFQNNGVVDDSQLPKDRFSAERLKGVDSTLKIQPAKLEDSAVYLCASSLELRLAYEQYFGPGTRLTVT.

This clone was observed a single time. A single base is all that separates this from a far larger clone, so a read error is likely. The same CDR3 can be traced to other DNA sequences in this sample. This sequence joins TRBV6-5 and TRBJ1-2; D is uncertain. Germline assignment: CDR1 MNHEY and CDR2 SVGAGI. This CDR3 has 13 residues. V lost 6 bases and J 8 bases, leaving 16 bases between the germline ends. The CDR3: CASSPYILGGYTF. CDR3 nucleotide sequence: TGTGCCAGCAGCCCTTACATACTGGGAGGCTACACCTTC.

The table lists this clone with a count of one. The CDR3 sequence is CASTPTPYEQYF. DNA for the CDR3: TGTGCCAGCACACCAACCCCCTACGAGCAGTACTTC. The V gene is TRBV28, the J gene TRBJ2-7, with no clear D. V lost 7 bases and J lost 2, with 9 bases in between. The CDR3 is 12 amino acids. CDR1 is MDHEN, CDR2 SYDVKM, per germline.

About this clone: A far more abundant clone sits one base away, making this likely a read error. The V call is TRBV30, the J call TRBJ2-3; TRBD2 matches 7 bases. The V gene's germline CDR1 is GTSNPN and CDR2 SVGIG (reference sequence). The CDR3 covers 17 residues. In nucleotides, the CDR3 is TGTGCCCGGAGTAGCACGGGAGGAGAGATAATCACAGATACGCAGTATTTT. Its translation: CARSSTGGEIITDTQYF.

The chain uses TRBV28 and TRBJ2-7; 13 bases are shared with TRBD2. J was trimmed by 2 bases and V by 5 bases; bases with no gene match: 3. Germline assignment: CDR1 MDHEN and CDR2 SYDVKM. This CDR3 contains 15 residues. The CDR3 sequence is CASSSGLAGAYEQYF. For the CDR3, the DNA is TGTGCCAGCAGTAGCGGACTAGCGGGAGCCTACGAGCAGTACTTC.

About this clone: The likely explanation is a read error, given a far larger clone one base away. CDR3 DNA sequence: TGTGCCACCCAGGCCCGCCCTGGAAACACCATATATTTT. Its translation: CATQARPGNTIYF. The chain has TRBV2 and TRBJ1-3; D is uncertain. Germline CDR1 is SNHLY and CDR2 is FYNNEI. V shed 10 bases and J shed 2 bases, with 12 bases lying between them. CDR3 length: 13 residues.

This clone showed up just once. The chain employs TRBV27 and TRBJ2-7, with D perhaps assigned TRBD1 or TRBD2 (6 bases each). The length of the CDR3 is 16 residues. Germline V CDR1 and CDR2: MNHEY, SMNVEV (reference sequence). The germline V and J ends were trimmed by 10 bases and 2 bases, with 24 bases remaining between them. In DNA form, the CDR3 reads TGTGCCACCTCAGACAAAGGGGGGCCCTTCGCCTACGAGCAGTACTTC. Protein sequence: CATSDKGGPFAYEQYF.

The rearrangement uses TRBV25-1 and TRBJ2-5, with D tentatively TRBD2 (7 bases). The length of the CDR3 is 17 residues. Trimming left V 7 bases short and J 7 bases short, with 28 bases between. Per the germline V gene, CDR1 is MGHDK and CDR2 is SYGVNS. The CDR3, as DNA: TGTGCCAGCATCCTAGGGGGAGGCTGGGGAGGGTGGAGGACCCAGTACTTC. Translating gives CASILGGGWGGWRTQYF.

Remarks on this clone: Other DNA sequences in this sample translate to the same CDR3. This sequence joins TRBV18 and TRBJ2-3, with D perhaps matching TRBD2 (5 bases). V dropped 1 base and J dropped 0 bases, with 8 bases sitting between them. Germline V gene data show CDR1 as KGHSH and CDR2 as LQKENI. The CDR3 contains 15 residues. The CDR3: CASSPLATSTDTQYF. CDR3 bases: TGTGCCAGCTCACCACTAGCGACTAGCACAGATACGCAGTATTTT.

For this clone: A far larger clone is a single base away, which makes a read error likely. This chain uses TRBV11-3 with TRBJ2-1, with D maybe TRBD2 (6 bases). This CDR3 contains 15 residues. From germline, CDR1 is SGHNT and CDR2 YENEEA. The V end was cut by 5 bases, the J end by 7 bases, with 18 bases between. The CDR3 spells CASSPRRVGMNEQFF. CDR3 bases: TGTGCCAGCAGCCCACGGAGGGTGGGAATGAATGAGCAGTTCTTC.

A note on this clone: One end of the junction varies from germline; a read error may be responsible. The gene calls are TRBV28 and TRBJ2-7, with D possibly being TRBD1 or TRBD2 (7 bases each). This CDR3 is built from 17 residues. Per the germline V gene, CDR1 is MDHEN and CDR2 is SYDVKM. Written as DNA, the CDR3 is TGTGCCGGCAGTTCAGCAGACGTCAGGGGGGGGTCCTACGAGCAGTACTTC. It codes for CAGSSADVRGGSYEQYF. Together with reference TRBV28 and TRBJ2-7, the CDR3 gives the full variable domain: DVKVTQSSRYLVKRTGEKVFLECVQDMDHENMFWYRQDPGLGLRLIYFSYDVKMKEKGDIPEGYSVSREKKERFSLILESASTNQTSMYLCAGSSADVRGGSYEQYFGPGTRLTVT.

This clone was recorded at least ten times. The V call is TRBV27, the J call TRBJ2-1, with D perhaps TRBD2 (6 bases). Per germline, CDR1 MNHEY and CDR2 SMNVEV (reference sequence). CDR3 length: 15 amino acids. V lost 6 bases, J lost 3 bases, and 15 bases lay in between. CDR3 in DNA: TGTGCCAGCAGGCCGGAGAGCGGGCACTACAATGAGCAGTTCTTC. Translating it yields CASRPESGHYNEQFF.

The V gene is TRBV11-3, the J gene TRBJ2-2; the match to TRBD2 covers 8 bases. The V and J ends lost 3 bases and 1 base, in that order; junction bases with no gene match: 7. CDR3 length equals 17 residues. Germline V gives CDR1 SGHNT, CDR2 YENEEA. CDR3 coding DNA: TGTGCCAGCAGCTTGCACCCCACTAGCGGGAACACCGGGGAGCTGTTTTTT. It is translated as CASSLHPTSGNTGELFF.

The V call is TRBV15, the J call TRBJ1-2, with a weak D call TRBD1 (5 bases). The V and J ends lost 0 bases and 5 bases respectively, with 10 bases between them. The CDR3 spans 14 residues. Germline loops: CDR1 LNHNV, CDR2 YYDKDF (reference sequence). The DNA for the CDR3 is TGTGCCACCAGCAGAGAAGAGGGGTTTTATGGCTACACCTTC. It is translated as CATSREEGFYGYTF. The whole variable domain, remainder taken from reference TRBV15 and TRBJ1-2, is DAMVIQNPRYQVTQFGKPVTLSCSQTLNHNVMYWYQQKSSQAPKLLFHYYDKDFNNEADTPDNFQSRRPNTSFCFLDIRSPGLGDTAMYLCATSREEGFYGYTFGSGTRLTVV.

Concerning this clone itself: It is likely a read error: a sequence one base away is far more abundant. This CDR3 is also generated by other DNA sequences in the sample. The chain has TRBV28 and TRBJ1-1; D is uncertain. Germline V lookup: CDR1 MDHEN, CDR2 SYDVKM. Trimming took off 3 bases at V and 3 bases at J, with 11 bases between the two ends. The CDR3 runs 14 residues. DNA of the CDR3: TGTGCCAGCAGTTTCGGGGATCGTGACACTGAAGCTTTCTTT. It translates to CASSFGDRDTEAFF.

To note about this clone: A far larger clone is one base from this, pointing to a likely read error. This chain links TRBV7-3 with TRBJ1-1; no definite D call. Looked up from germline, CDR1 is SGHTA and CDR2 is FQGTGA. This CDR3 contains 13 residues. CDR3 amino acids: CTSSTLVNTEAFF. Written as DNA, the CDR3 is TGTACCAGCAGCACCCTCGTGAACACTGAAGCTTTCTTT.

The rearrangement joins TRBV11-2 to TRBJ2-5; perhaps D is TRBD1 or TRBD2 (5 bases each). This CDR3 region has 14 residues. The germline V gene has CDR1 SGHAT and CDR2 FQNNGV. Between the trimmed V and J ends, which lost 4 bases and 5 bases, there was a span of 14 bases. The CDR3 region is CASSSLRGGETQYF. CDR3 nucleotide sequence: TGTGCCAGCAGCTCTCTGAGGGGTGGCGAGACCCAGTACTTC.

CDR3 in DNA: TGTGCCAGCAGTTTTCTGGGACTAGCGGGTAGTTTTCAGTACTTC. Amino acids: CASSFLGLAGSFQYF. The rearrangement joins TRBV28 to TRBJ2-4, with TRBD2 matching 12 bases. The junction had 8 bases not matched to a gene; V was cut back by 3 bases and J by 11 bases. Germline assignment: CDR1 MDHEN and CDR2 SYDVKM. The CDR3 spans 15 residues.

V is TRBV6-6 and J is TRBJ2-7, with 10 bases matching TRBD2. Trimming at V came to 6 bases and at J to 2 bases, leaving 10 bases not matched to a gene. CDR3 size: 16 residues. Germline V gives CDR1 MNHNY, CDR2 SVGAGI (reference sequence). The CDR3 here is CASRHETSGLTYEQYF. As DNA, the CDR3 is TGTGCCAGCAGACATGAGACTAGCGGGCTAACCTACGAGCAGTACTTC.

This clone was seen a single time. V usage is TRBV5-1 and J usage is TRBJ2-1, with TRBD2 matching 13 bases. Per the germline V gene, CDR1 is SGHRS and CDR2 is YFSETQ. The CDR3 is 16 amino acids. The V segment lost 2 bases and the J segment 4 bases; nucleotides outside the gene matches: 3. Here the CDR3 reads CASSLLAGGSYNEQFF. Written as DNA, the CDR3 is TGCGCCAGCAGCTTACTAGCGGGAGGGTCGTACAATGAGCAGTTCTTC.

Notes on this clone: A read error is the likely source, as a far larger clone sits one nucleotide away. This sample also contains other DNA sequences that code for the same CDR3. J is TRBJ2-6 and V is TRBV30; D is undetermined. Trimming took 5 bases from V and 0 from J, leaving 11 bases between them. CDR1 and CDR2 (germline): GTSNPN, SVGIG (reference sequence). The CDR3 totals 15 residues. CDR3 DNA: TGTGCCTGGGTCCTTAGCTTCTCTGGGGCCAACGTCCTGACTTTC. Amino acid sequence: CAWVLSFSGANVLTF.

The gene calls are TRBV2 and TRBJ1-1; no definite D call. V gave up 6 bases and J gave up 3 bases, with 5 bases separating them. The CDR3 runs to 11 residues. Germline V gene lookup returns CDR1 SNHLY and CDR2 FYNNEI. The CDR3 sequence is CASSSHTEAFF. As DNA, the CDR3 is TGTGCCAGCAGCTCCCACACTGAAGCTTTCTTT.

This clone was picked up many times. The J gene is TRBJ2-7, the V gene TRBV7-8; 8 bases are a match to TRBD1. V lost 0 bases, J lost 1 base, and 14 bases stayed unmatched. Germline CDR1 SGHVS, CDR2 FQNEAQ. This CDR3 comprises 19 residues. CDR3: CASSLAVRTGGLGSYEQYF. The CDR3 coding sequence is TGTGCCAGCAGCTTAGCGGTGAGAACAGGGGGACTGGGGTCCTACGAGCAGTACTTC.